A selection of T cell receptor beta chains follows, all from one sample in a study of cytotoxic CD8 clonotypes in ibrutinib-treated CLL. Only in-frame clones appear in the TCRdb table, and some are missing; sequencing was by immunoSEQ multiplex PCR. The sample has some 85,000 clones, around 77% seen once; the top ten hold 20% to 25%. The sequences come from PBMCs, collected after 24 months of ibrutinib treatment. Source of these receptors: a human donor with chronic lymphocytic leukemia. Each CDR3 is given with its conserved first and last residue. The D gene is left open where the match is weak. Only part of the rows carry a size: once, few, many, or a class if the clone is expanded.

TGTGCAGGGACTGCTAATAGCAATCAGCCCCAGCATTTT,CAGTANSNQPQHF,TRBV30,TRBJ1-5,.,once
TGTGCCAGCAGCGTAGGAGGAGGACAGGGGATCCTCTATGGCTACACCTTC,CASSVGGGQGILYGYTF,TRBV9,TRBJ1-2,TRBD1,.
TGTGCCAGCAGTCCACTAGCGGGAGTATCCACAGATACGCAGTATTTT,CASSPLAGVSTDTQYF,TRBV28,TRBJ2-3,TRBD2,few
TGTGCCAGCAGCTCAAGCAGGGCGAACACTGAAGCTTTCTTT,CASSSSRANTEAFF,TRBV6-5,TRBJ1-1,.,.
TGCGCCAGCAGCAGGACTAGCGGGTCGAATGAGCAGTTCTTC,CASSRTSGSNEQFF,TRBV10-1,TRBJ2-1,TRBD2,few
TGTGCCAGCAGCCCGACTAGCGCTAACACCGGGGAGCTGTTTTTT,CASSPTSANTGELFF,TRBV11-2,TRBJ2-2,TRBD2,.
TGTGCCAGCAGCCCGTCGGGGGGCGCCTATAATTCACCCCTCCACTTT,CASSPSGGAYNSPLHF,TRBV7-2,TRBJ1-6,.,.
TGTGCCAGCAGCCCAGAGGACAGGCTCCACACCTTC,CASSPEDRLHTF,TRBV11-2,TRBJ1-2,TRBD1,once
TGTGCCAGCGGAGATCGGACCGGGGAGCTGTTTTTT,CASGDRTGELFF,TRBV28,TRBJ2-2,.,.
TGCGCCAGCATCCAGAAGTGGGCCAAAAACATTCAGTACTTC,CASIQKWAKNIQYF,TRBV5-1,TRBJ2-4,.,.
TGCGCCAGCAGCTTGACGGCAGGGGACTCCTACGAGCAGTACTTC,CASSLTAGDSYEQYF,TRBV5-1,TRBJ2-7,.,.
TGTGCCAGCAGAAGGGGACAGGTCTACGAGCAGTACTTC,CASRRGQVYEQYF,TRBV6-5,TRBJ2-7,TRBD1,.
TGTGCCAGCAGCCTCGGACAGGACATTAGCAATCAGCCCCAGCATTTT,CASSLGQDISNQPQHF,TRBV5-8,TRBJ1-5,TRBD1,.
TGCAGTGCTCCACAGATGAATGAGCAGTTCTTC,CSAPQMNEQFF,TRBV20-1,TRBJ2-1,.,few
TGTGCCAGCTCACCCTTGGGACAGAAGGTGAACACTGAAGCTTTCTTT,CASSPLGQKVNTEAFF,TRBV18,TRBJ1-1,TRBD1,.
TGTGCCAGCAGTTATGGTATAGAGTACGAGCAGTACTTC,CASSYGIEYEQYF,TRBV7-6,TRBJ2-7,.,once
TGTGCCAGCAGCGAAACTAGGGACCAAGAGACCCAGTACTTC,CASSETRDQETQYF,TRBV7-2,TRBJ2-5,.,.
TGTGCCAGCATCCCCAGCGGGGATAGGAGGGCCGGGGAGCTGTTTTTT,CASIPSGDRRAGELFF,TRBV11-2,TRBJ2-2,TRBD2,.
TGTGCCAGCAGTTTATCGGGCTTAAGCTCCTACGAGCAGTACTTC,CASSLSGLSSYEQYF,TRBV7-9,TRBJ2-7,.,.
TGTGCCAGCAACCCTGGCGGGACTAGCGGGAATGGGCTGTATTTT,CASNPGGTSGNGLYF,TRBV5-4,TRBJ2-3,TRBD2,few
TGTGCCAGCTCACCACAGGGCGGGGGGAGCAATCAGCCCCAGCATTTT,CASSPQGGGSNQPQHF,TRBV18,TRBJ1-5,.,.
TGCGCCAGCAGTGAGTCCCCGGGGAGCTCCTACAATGAGCAGTTCTTC,CASSESPGSSYNEQFF,TRBV10-1,TRBJ2-1,.,few
TGTGCCAGCATCCTCGAGGACAGGGGAGGAAACACCATATATTTT,CASILEDRGGNTIYF,TRBV28,TRBJ1-3,TRBD1,.
TGTGCCAGCAGACGCGGGACAGGGAACACTGAAGCTTTCTTT,CASRRGTGNTEAFF,TRBV6-5,TRBJ1-1,TRBD1,.
TGTGCCAGCAGCCCCGCACAGGGTTACACCGGGGAGCTGTTTTTT,CASSPAQGYTGELFF,TRBV7-9,TRBJ2-2,.,.
TGTGCCAGCACTCTACAGGGGGCGATAGTAGATACGCAGTATTTT,CASTLQGAIVDTQYF,TRBV2,TRBJ2-3,TRBD1,.
TGTGCCAGCAGCCCGAGGACCCAAACAGGATTTAACTATGGCTACACCTTC,CASSPRTQTGFNYGYTF,TRBV5-6,TRBJ1-2,.,few
TGTGCCAGCAGTCTCATGGGGGACAGCTACGAGCAGTACTTC,CASSLMGDSYEQYF,TRBV6-6,TRBJ2-7,TRBD1,.
TGTGCCAGCAGAGACACGGGATATAGCAATCAGCCCCAGCATTTT,CASRDTGYSNQPQHF,TRBV6-1,TRBJ1-5,.,.
TGTGCCAGCAGCTTGGGTAGGGGACAACAGAAAGCTTTCTTT,CASSLGRGQQKAFF,TRBV7-9,TRBJ1-1,.,.
TGTGCCAGCAGCTTAGTTCAGAACACTGAAGCTTTCTTT,CASSLVQNTEAFF,TRBV11-3,TRBJ1-1,.,.
TGTGCCAGCAGCCCTGGGGCCTGGGGCACAGATACGCAGTATTTT,CASSPGAWGTDTQYF,TRBV4-2,TRBJ2-3,.,.
TGCAGCGTTGGACGGGAGGTAGGCTACGAGCAGTACTTC,CSVGREVGYEQYF,TRBV29-1,TRBJ2-7,TRBD2,.
TGTGCCAGCAGTGCCTACATGGGCTACACCTTC,CASSAYMGYTF,TRBV28,TRBJ1-2,.,.
TGTGCCAGCAGTGCCTACAGGGGCCCGCAAGAGACCCAGTACTTC,CASSAYRGPQETQYF,TRBV25-1,TRBJ2-5,TRBD1,.
TGCGCCAGCAGCTTTTCCCGGCCCAGCACAGATACGCAGTATTTT,CASSFSRPSTDTQYF,TRBV5-1,TRBJ2-3,.,.
TGTGCCAGCAGCTTGGATTACAGGGCAATGAACACTGAAGCTTTCTTT,CASSLDYRAMNTEAFF,TRBV5-5,TRBJ1-1,.,.
TGTGCCAGCAGCCAAGATTCTCAGGGAGGAGAAGGCTACACCTTC,CASSQDSQGGEGYTF,TRBV4-2,TRBJ1-2,.,many